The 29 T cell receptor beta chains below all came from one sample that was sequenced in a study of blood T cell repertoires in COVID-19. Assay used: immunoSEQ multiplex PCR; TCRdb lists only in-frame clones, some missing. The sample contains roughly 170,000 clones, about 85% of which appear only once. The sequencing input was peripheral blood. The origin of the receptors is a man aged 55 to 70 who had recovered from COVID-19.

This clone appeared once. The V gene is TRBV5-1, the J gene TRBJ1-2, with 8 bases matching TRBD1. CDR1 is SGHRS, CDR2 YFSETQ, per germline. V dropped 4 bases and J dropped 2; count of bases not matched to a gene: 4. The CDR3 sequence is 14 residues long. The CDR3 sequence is CASSGGQANYGYTF. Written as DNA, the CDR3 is TGCGCCAGCAGCGGGGGACAGGCGAACTATGGCTACACCTTC.

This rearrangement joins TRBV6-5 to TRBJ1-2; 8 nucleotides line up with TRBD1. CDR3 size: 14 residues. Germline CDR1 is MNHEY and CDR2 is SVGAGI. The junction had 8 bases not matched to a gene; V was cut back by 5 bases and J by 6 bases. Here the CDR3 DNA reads TGTGCCAGCAGTCCCCCGGACAGGGAGAATGGCTACACCTTC. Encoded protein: CASSPPDRENGYTF.

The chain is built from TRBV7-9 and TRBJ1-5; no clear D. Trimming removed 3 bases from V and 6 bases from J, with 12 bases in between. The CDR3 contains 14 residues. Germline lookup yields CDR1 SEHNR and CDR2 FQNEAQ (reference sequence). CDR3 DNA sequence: TGTGCCAGCAGCTTGACACAGACCGGTCAGCCCCAGCATTTT. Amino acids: CASSLTQTGQPQHF.

For the CDR3, the DNA is TGTGCCAGCAGCTTGACAGGGAATTCACCCCTCCACTTT. Translation: CASSLTGNSPLHF. The chain employs TRBV12-3 or TRBV12-4 and TRBJ1-6; 7 positions agree with TRBD1. V was pared by 6 bases and J by 7 bases, with 3 bases of the junction left unmatched. CDR3 length: 13 amino acids.

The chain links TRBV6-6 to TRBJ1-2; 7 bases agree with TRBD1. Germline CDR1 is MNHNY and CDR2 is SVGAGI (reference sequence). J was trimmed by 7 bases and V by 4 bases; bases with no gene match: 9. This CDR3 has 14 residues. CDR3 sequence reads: CASSSLRDRFGYTF. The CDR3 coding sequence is TGTGCCAGCAGTTCCCTCAGGGACAGATTTGGCTACACCTTC.

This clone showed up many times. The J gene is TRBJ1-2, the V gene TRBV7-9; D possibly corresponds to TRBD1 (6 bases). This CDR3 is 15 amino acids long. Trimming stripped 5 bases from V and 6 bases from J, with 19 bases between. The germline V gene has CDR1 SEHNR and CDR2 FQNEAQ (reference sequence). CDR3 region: CASSAPGGPKNGYTF. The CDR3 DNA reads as TGTGCCAGCAGCGCCCCCGGGGGGCCAAAGAATGGCTACACCTTC.

The CDR3 DNA follows: TGTGCCAGCAGCTCCGGGACAGGGACTGGCTATGGCTACACCTTC. It codes for CASSSGTGTGYGYTF. J is TRBJ1-2 and V is TRBV6-5, with TRBD1 matching over 9 bases. Germline V CDR1 and CDR2: MNHEY, SVGAGI. This CDR3 region has 15 residues. J lost 4 bases, V lost 6 bases, and 9 bases had no gene match.

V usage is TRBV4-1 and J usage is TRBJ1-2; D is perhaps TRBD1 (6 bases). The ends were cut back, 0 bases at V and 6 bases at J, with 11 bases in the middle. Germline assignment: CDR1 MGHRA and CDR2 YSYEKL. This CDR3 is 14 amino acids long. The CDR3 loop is CASSQDYGGDGYTF. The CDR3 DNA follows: TGCGCCAGCAGCCAAGATTATGGGGGCGATGGCTACACCTTC.

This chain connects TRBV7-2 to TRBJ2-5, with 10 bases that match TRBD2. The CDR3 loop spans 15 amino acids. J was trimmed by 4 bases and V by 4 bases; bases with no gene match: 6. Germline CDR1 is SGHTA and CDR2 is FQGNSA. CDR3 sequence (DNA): TGTGCCAGCAGCTCGGGGACTAGCGAGATAGAGACCCAGTACTTC. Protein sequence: CASSSGTSEIETQYF. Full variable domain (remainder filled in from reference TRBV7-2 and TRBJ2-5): GAGVSQSPSNKVTEKGKDVELRCDPISGHTALYWYRQSLGQGLEFLIYFQGNSAPDKSGLPSDRFSAERTGGSVSTLTIQRTQQEDSAVYLCASSSGTSEIETQYFGPGTRLLVL.

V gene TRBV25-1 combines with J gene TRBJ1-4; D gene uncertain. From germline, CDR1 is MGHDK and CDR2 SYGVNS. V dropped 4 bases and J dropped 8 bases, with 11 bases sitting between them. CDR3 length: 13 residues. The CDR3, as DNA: TGTGCCAGCAGTGGCCGGTCCCCGGAAAAACTGTTTTTT. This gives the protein CASSGRSPEKLFF.

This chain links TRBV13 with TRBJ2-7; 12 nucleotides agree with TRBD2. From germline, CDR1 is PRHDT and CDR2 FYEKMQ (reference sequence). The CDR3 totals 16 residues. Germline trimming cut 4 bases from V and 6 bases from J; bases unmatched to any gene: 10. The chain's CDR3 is CASSSEGLAGTSEQYF. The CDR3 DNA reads TGTGCCAGCAGCTCCGAGGGACTAGCGGGCACGTCCGAGCAGTACTTC.

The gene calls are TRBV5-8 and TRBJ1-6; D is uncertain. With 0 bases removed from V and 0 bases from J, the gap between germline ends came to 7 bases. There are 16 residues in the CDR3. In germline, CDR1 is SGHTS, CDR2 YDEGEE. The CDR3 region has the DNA TGTGCCAGCAGCTTGGCGCGCCGCTCCTATAATTCACCCCTCCACTTT. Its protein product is CASSLARRSYNSPLHF.

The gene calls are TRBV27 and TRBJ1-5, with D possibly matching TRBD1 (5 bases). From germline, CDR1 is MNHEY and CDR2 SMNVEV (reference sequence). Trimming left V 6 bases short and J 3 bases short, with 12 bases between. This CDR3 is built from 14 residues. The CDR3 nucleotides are TGTGCCAGCAGCCCTCGACAGCACAATCAGCCCCAGCATTTT. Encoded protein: CASSPRQHNQPQHF.

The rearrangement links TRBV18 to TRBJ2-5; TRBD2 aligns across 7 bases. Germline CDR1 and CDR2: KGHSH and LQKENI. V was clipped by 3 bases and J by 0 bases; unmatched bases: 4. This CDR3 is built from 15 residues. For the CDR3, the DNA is TGTGCCAGCTCACCGGAACGGGGGGACCAAGAGACCCAGTACTTC. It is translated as CASSPERGDQETQYF.

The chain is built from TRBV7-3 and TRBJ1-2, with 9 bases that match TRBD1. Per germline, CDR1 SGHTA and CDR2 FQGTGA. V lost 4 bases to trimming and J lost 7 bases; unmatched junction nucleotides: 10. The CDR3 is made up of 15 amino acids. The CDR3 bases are TGTGCCAGCAGCTCGTACCCGGGACAGGGCTCTGGCTACACCTTC. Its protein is CASSSYPGQGSGYTF.

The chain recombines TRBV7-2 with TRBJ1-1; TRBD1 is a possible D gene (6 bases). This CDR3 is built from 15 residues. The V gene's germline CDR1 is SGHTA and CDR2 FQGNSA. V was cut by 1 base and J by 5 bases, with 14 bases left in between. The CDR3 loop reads CASSLVAGQGTEAFF. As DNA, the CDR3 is TGTGCCAGCAGCTTAGTGGCAGGGCAGGGGACTGAAGCTTTCTTT.

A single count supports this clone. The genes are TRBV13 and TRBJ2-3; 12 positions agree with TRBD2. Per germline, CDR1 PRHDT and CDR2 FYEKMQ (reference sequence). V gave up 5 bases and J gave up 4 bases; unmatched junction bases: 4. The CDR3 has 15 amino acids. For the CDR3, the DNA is TGTGCCAGCAGCCTAGCGGGGGGGTTGGCAGATACGCAGTATTTT. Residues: CASSLAGGLADTQYF.

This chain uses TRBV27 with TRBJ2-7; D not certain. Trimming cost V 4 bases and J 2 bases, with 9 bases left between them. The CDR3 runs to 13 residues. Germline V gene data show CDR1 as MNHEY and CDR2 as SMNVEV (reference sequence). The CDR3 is CASSSEPTYEQYF. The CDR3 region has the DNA TGTGCCAGCAGTTCCGAGCCTACCTACGAGCAGTACTTC.

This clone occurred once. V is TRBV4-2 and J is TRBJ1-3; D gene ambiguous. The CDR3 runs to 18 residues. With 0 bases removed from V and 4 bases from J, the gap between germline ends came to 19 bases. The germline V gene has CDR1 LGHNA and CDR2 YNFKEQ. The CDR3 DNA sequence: TGTGCCAGCAGCCAAGATCGCGTACGACTCCTTGGGGGAAACACCATATATTTT. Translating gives CASSQDRVRLLGGNTIYF.

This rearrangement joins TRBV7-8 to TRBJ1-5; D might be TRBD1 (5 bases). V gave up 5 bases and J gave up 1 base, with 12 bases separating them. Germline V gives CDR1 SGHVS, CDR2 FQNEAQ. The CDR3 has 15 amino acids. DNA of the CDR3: TGTGCCAGCAGCCGAGACAGCCAGAGCAATCAGCCCCAGCATTTT. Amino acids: CASSRDSQSNQPQHF.

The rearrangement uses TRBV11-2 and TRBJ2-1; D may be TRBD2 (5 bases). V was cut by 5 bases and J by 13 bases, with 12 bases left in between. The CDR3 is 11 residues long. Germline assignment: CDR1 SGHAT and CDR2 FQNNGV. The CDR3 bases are TGTGCCAGCAGCCAAGGACTGTATCAGTTCTTC. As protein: CASSQGLYQFF.

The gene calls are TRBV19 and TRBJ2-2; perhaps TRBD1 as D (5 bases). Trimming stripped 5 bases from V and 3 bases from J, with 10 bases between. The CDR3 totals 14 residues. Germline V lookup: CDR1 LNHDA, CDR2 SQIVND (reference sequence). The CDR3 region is CASSRQSYTGELFF. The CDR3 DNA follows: TGTGCCAGTAGTCGACAGAGTTACACCGGGGAGCTGTTTTTT.

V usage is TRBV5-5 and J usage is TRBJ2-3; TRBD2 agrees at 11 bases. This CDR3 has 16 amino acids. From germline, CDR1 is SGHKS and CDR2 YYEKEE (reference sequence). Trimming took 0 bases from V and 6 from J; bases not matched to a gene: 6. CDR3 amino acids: CASSLGLAGPVDTQYF. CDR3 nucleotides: TGTGCCAGCAGCTTGGGACTAGCGGGGCCCGTGGATACGCAGTATTTT.

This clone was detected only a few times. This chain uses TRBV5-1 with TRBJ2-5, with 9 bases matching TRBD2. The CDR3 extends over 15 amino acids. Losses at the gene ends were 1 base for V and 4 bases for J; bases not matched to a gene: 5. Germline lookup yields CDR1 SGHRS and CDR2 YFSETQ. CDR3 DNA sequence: TGCGCCAGCAGCTTGTTGGGACTAGCTGTAGAGACCCAGTACTTC. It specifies CASSLLGLAVETQYF. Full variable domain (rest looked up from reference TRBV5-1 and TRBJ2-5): KAGVTQTPRYLIKTRGQQVTLSCSPISGHRSVSWYQQTPGQGLQFLFEYFSETQRNKGNFPGRFSGRQFSNSRSEMNVSTLELGDSALYLCASSLLGLAVETQYFGPGTRLLVL.

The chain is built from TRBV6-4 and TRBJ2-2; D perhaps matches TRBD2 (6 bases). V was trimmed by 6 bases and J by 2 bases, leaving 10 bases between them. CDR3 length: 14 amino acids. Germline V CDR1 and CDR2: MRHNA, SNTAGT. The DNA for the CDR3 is TGTGCCAGCAGAGGGACTTCTAACACCGGGGAGCTGTTTTTT. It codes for CASRGTSNTGELFF.

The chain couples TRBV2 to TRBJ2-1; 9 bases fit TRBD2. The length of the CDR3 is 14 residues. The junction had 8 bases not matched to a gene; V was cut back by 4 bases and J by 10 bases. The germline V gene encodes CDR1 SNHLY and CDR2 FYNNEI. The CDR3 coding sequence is TGTGCCAGCAGTGTGACGGGACTAGCTGAGGAGCAGTTCTTC. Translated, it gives CASSVTGLAEEQFF.

The CDR3 DNA follows: TGTGCCAGCTCACCAAGGGCCGACAGCTACAATGAGCAGTTCTTC. Translating it yields CASSPRADSYNEQFF. V and J are TRBV18 and TRBJ2-1; tentative D call: TRBD1 (5 bases). The CDR3 has 15 residues. With 2 bases removed from V and 3 bases from J, the gap between germline ends came to 11 bases. Germline V gene lookup returns CDR1 KGHSH and CDR2 LQKENI.

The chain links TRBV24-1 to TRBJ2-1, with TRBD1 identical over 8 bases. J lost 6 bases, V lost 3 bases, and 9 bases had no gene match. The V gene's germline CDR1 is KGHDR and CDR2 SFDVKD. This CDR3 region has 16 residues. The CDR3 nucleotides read TGTGCCACCAGTGATGCCGGGCGGACAGGGATCAATGAGCAGTTCTTC. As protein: CATSDAGRTGINEQFF.

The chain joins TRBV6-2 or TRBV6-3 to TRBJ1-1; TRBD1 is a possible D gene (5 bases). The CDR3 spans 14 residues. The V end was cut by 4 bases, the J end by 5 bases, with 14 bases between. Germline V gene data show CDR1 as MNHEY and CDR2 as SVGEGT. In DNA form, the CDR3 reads TGTGCCAGCAGTTCATATTCGGGGGGGACTGAAGCTTTCTTT. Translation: CASSSYSGGTEAFF.